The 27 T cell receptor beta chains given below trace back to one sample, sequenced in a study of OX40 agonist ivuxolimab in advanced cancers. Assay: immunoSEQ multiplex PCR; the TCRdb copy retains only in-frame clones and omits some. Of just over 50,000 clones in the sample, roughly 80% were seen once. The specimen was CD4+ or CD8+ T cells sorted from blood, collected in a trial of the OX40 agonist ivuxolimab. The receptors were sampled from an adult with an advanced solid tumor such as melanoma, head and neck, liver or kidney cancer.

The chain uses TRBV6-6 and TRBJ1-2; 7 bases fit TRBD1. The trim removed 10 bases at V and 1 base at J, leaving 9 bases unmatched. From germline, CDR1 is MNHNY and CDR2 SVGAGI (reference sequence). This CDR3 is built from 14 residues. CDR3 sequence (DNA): TGTGCCACCCTCCGGGACAGTCATAACTATGGCTACACCTTC. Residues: CATLRDSHNYGYTF.

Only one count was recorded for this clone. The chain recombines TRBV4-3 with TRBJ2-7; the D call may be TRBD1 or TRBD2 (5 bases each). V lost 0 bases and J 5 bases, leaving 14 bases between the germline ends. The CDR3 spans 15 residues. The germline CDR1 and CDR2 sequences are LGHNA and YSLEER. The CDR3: CASSQDWGIRNEQYF. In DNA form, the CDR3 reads TGCGCCAGCAGCCAAGATTGGGGGATTCGGAACGAGCAGTACTTC.

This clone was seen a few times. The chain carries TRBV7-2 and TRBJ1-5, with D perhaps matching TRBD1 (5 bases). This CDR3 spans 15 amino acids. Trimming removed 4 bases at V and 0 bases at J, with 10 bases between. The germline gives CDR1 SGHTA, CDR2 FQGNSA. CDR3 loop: CASSWGGNSNQPQHF. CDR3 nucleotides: TGTGCCAGCAGCTGGGGGGGGAATAGCAATCAGCCCCAGCATTTT. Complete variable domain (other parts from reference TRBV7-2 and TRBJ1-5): GAGVSQSPSNKVTEKGKDVELRCDPISGHTALYWYRQSLGQGLEFLIYFQGNSAPDKSGLPSDRFSAERTGGSVSTLTIQRTQQEDSAVYLCASSWGGNSNQPQHFGDGTRLSIL.

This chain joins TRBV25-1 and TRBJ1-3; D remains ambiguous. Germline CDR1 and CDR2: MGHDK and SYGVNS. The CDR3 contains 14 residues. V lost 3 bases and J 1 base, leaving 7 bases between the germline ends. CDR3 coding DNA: TGTGCCAGCAGTGAGGAGAAATCTGGAAACACCATATATTTT. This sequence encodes CASSEEKSGNTIYF.

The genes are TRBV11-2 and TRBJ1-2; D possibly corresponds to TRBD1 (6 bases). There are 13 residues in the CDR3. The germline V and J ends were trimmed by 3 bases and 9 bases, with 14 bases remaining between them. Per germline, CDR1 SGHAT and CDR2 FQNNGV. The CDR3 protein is CASSLQDSTSYTF. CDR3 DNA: TGTGCCAGCAGCTTGCAGGACAGCACTAGCTACACCTTC.

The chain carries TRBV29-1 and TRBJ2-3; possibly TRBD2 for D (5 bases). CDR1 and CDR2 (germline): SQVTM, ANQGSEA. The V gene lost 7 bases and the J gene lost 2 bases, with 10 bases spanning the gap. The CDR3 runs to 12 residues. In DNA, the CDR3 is TGCAGCGGACTACCCGACACAGATACGCAGTATTTT. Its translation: CSGLPDTDTQYF.

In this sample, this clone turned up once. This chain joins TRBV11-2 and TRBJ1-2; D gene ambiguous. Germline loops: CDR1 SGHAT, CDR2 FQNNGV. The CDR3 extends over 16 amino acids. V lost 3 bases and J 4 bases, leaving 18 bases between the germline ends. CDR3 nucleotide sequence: TGTGCCAGCAGCTTGCTAGCGAAGACCCGATCCTATGGCTACACCTTC. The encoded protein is CASSLLAKTRSYGYTF.

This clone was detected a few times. DNA for the CDR3: TGTGCCAGCAACACCCGAAGGGGAGGCTACACCTTC. It encodes CASNTRRGGYTF. The chain recombines TRBV2 with TRBJ1-2; perhaps TRBD1 as D (5 bases). V lost 7 bases and J 8 bases, leaving 14 bases between the germline ends. The CDR3 sequence is 12 residues long. Looked up from germline, CDR1 is SNHLY and CDR2 is FYNNEI.

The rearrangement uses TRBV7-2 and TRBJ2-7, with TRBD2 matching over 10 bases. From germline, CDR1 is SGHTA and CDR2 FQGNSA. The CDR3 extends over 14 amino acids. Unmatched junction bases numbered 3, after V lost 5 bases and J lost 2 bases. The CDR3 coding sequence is TGTGCCAGCAGCCCTAGCGGGGGACCCTACGAGCAGTACTTC. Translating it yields CASSPSGGPYEQYF.

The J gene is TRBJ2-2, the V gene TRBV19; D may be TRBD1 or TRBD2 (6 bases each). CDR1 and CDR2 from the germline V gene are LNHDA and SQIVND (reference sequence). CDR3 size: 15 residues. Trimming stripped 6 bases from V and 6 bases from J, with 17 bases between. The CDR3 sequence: CASSIRGPFAGELFF. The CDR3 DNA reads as TGTGCCAGTAGCATCCGGGGGCCGTTTGCCGGGGAGCTGTTTTTT. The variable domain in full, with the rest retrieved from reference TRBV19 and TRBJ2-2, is DGGITQSPKYLFRKEGQNVTLSCEQNLNHDAMYWYRQDPGQGLRLIYYSQIVNDFQKGDIAEGYSVSREKKESFPLTVTSAQKNPTAFYLCASSIRGPFAGELFFGEGSRLTVL.

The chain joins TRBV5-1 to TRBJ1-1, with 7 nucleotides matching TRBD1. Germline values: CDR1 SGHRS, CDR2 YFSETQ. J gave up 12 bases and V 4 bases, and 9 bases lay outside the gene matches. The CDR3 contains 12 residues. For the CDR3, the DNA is TGCGCCAGCAGCACAGGGGCAGCCGAGACTTTCTTT. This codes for CASSTGAAETFF.

As DNA, the CDR3 is TGCGCCAGCAGCTCCCGGCCCGACAACACTGAAGCTTTCTTT. Its translation: CASSSRPDNTEAFF. This chain joins TRBV5-1 and TRBJ1-1; D gene unclear. The length of the CDR3 is 14 residues. Looked up from germline, CDR1 is SGHRS and CDR2 is YFSETQ. V lost 3 bases and J lost 2, with 11 bases in between.

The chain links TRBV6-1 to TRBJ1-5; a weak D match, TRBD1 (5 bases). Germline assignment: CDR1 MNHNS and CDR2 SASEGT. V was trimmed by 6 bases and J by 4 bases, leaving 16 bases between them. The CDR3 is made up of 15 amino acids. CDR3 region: CASSRDLGQNQPQHF. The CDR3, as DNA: TGTGCCAGCAGCAGGGACTTGGGCCAAAATCAGCCCCAGCATTTT.

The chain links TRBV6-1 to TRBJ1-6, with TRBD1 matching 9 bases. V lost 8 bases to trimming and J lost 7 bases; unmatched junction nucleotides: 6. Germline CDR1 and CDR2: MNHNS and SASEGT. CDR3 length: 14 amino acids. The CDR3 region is CASGQGRGNSPLHF. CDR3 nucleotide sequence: TGTGCCAGCGGACAGGGGCGCGGGAATTCACCCCTCCACTTT.

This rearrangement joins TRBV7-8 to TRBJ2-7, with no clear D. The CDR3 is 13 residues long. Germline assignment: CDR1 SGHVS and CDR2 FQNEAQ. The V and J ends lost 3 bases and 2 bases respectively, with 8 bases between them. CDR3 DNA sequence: TGTGCCAGCAGCTTCCTTCCCACCTACGAGCAGTACTTC. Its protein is CASSFLPTYEQYF.

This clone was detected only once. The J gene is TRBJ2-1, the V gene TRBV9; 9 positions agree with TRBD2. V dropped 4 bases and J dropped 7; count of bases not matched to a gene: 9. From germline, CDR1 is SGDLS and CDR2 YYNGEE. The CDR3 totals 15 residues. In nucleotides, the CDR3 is TGTGCCAGCAGCTTAAGGGCTAGCGGGGCTAATGAGCAGTTCTTC. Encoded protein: CASSLRASGANEQFF.

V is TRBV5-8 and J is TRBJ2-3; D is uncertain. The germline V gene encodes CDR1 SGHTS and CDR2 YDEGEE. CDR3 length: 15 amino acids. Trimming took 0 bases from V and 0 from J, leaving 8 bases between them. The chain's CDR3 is CASSLVRPSTDTQYF. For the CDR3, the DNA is TGTGCCAGCAGCTTGGTGCGCCCTAGCACAGATACGCAGTATTTT.

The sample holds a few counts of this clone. As DNA, the CDR3 is TGCAGCCACAATGCTAACTATGGCTACACCTTC. Protein: CSHNANYGYTF. The V call is TRBV20-1, the J call TRBJ1-2, with D unresolved. Germline V CDR1 and CDR2: DFQATT, SNEGSKA (reference sequence). This CDR3 region has 11 residues.

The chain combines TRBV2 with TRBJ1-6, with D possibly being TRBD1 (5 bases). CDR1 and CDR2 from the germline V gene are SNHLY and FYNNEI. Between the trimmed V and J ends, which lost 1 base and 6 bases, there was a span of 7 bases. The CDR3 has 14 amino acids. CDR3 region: CASSEGGFNSPLHF. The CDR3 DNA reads TGTGCCAGCAGTGAAGGGGGGTTTAATTCACCCCTCCACTTT.

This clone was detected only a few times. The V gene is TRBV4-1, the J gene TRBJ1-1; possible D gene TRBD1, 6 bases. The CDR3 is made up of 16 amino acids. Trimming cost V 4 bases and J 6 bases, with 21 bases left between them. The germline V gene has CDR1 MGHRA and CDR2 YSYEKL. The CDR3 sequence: CASSPGALIDRSEAFF. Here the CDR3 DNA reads TGCGCCAGCAGCCCAGGGGCCCTCATAGATCGTTCTGAAGCTTTCTTT.

CDR3 amino acids: CASSQDPGNTIYF. Here the CDR3 DNA reads TGTGCCAGCAGCCAGGATCCTGGAAACACCATATATTTT. The chain is built from TRBV7-2 and TRBJ1-3; D uncertain. The germline V and J ends were trimmed by 5 bases and 2 bases, with 7 bases remaining between them. Germline-derived CDR1 and CDR2 are SGHTA and FQGNSA. The CDR3 length is 13 residues.

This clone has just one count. In nucleotides, the CDR3 is TGTGCCAGCAGGTCAAACACCGGGGAGCTGTTTTTT. Translated, it gives CASRSNTGELFF. V is TRBV11-3 and J is TRBJ2-2; D unclear. The germline gives CDR1 SGHNT, CDR2 YENEEA. The CDR3 spans 12 residues. V lost 6 bases and J lost 2, with 4 bases in between. The full variable domain, rest sourced from reference TRBV11-3 and TRBJ2-2, is EAGVVQSPRYKIIEKKQPVAFWCNPISGHNTLYWYLQNLGQGPELLIRYENEEAVDDSQLPKDRFSAERLKGVDSTLKIQPAELGDSAVYLCASRSNTGELFFGEGSRLTVL.

The CDR3 nucleotides are TGTGCCAGCAGCCAAGATAGTGGCGGGGGGCCACGGGAAAGGCAGTATTTT. This sequence encodes CASSQDSGGGPRERQYF. The rearrangement links TRBV14 to TRBJ2-3; 8 nucleotides align to TRBD2. This CDR3 spans 17 amino acids. Germline CDR1 SGHDN, CDR2 FVKESK. Trimming took 0 bases from V and 11 from J; bases not matched to a gene: 16.

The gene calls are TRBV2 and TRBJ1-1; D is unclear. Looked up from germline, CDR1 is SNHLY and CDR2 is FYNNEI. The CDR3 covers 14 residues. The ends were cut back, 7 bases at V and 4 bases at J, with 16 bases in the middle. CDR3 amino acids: CASTPTPVPTEAFF. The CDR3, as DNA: TGTGCCAGCACTCCGACGCCGGTTCCCACTGAAGCTTTCTTT.

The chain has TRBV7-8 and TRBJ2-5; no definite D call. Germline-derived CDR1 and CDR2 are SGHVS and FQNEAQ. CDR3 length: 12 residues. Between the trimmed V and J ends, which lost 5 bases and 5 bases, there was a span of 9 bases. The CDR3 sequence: CASSVDWETQYF. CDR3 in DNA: TGTGCCAGCAGCGTCGACTGGGAGACCCAGTACTTC.

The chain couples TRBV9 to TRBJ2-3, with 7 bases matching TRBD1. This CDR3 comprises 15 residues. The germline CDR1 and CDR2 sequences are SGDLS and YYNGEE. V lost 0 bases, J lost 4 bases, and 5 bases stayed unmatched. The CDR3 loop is CASSVEGASSDTQYF. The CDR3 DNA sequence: TGTGCCAGCAGCGTAGAGGGGGCTAGTTCAGATACGCAGTATTTT.

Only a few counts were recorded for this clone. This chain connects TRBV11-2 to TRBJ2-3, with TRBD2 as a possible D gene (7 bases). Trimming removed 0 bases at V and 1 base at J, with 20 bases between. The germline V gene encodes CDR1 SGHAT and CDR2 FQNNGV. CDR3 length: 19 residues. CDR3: CASSLDLRTGGGGTDTQYF. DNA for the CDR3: TGTGCCAGCAGCTTAGATCTAAGGACTGGCGGGGGCGGCACAGATACGCAGTATTTT.